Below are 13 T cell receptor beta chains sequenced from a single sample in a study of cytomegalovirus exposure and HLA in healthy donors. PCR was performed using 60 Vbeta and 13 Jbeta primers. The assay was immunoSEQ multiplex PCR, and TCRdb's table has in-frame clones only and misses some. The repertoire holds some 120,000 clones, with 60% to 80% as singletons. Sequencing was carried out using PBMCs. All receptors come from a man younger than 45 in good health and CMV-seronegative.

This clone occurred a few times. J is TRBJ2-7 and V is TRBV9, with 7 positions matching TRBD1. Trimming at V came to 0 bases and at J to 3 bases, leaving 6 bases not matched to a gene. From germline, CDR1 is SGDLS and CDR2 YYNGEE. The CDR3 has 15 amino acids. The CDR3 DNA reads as TGTGCCAGCAGCGTAGGGGTGACAGGGAACTACGAGCAGTACTTC. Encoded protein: CASSVGVTGNYEQYF.

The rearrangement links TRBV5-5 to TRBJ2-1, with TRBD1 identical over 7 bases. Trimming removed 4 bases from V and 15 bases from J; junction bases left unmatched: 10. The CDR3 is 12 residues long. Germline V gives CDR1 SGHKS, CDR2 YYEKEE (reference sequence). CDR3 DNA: TGTGCCAGCAGCCCCTTAGACAGGGTAGCGTTCTTC. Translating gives CASSPLDRVAFF.

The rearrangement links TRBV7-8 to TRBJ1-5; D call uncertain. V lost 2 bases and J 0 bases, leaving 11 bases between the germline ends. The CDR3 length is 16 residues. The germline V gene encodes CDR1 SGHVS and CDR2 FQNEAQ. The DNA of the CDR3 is TGTGCCAGCAGCTTATTCTTGCGGGATAGCAATCAGCCCCAGCATTTT. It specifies CASSLFLRDSNQPQHF. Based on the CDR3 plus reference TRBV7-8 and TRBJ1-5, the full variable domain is GAGVSQSPRYKVAKRGQDVALRCDPISGHVSLFWYQQALGQGPEFLTYFQNEAQLDKSGLPSDRFFAERPEGSVSTLKIQRTQQEDSAVYLCASSLFLRDSNQPQHFGDGTRLSIL.

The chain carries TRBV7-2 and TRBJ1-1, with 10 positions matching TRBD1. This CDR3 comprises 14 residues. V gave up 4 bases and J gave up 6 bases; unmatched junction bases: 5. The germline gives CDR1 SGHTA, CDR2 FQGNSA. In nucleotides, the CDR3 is TGTGCCAGCAGCTGGGGACAGGGGTATTCTGAAGCTTTCTTT. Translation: CASSWGQGYSEAFF.

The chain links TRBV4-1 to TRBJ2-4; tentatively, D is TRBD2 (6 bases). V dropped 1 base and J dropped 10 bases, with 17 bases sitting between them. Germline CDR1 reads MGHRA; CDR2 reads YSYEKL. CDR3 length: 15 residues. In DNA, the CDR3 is TGCGCCAGCAGCCAAGGGCGGGACCCCAAGGGGATTCAGTACTTC. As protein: CASSQGRDPKGIQYF.

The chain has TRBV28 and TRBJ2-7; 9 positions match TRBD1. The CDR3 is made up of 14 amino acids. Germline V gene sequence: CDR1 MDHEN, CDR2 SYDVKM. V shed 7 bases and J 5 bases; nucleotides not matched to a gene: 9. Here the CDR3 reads CASIWGTGMHEQYF. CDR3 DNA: TGTGCCAGCATTTGGGGGACAGGGATGCACGAGCAGTACTTC.

The CDR3 nucleotides read TGCGCCAGCAGCCCGGACAGTTCCAATGGCTACACCTTC. Amino acid sequence: CASSPDSSNGYTF. V is TRBV5-1 and J is TRBJ1-2; possible D gene TRBD1, 6 bases. The CDR3 extends over 13 amino acids. V was trimmed by 4 bases and J by 6 bases, leaving 13 bases between them. Germline V CDR1 and CDR2: SGHRS, YFSETQ.

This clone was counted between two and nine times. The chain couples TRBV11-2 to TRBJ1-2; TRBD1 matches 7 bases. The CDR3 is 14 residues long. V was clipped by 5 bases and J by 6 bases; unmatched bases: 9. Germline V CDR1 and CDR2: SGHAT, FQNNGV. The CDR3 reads CASSRLGGVDGYTF. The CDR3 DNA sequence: TGTGCCAGCAGCCGTTTAGGGGGCGTAGATGGCTACACCTTC.

DNA of the CDR3: TGTGCCAGTACCCCGACAGGGTTCCTTAGCAATCAGCCCCAGCATTTT. The encoded protein is CASTPTGFLSNQPQHF. This sequence joins TRBV19 and TRBJ1-5; 7 nucleotides match TRBD1. V lost 7 bases, J lost 0 bases, and 9 bases stayed unmatched. CDR1 is LNHDA and CDR2 is SQIVND in the germline V gene (reference sequence). The CDR3 is 16 amino acids.

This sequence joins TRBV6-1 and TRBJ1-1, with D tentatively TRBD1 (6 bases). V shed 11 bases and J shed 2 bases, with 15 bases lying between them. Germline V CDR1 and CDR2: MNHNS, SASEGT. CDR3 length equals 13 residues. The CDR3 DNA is TGTGCCTCTCGGACAGAGCTCAACACTGAAGCTTTCTTT. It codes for CASRTELNTEAFF.

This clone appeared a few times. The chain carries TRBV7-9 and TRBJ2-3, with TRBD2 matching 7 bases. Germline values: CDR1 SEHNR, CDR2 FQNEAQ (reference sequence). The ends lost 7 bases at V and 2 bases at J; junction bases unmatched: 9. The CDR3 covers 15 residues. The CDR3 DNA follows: TGTGCCAGCATCTTGGGAGGGTGGGCCACAGATACGCAGTATTTT. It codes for CASILGGWATDTQYF.

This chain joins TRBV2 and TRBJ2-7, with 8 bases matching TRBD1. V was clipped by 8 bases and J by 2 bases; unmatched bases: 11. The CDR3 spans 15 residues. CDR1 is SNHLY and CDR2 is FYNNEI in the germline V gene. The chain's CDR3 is CASVETGGSAYEQYF. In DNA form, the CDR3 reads TGTGCCAGCGTAGAAACAGGGGGATCGGCCTACGAGCAGTACTTC.

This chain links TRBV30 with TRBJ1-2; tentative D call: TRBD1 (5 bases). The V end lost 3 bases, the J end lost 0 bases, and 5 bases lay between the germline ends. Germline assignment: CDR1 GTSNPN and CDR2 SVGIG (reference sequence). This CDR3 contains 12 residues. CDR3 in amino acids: CAWRGANYGYTF. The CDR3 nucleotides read TGTGCCTGGAGAGGGGCTAACTATGGCTACACCTTC.